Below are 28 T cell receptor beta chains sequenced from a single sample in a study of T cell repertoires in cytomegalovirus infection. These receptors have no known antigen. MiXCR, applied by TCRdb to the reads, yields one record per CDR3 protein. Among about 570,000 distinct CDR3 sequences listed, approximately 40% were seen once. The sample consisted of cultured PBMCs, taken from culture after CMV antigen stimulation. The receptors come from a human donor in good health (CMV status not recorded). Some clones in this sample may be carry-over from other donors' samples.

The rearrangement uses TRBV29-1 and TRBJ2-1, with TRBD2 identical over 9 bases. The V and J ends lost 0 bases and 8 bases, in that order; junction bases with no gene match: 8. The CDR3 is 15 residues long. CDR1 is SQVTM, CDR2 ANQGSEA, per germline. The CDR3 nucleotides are TGCAGCGTTGAAGAAACGGCTAGCGGGGTTTATGAGCAGTTCTTC. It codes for CSVEETASGVYEQFF.

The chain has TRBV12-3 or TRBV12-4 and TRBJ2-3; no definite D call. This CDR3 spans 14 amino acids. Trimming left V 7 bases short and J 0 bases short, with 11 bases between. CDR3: CASTEQDSTDTQYF. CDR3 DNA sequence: TGTGCCAGCACCGAACAAGATAGCACAGATACGCAGTATTTT.

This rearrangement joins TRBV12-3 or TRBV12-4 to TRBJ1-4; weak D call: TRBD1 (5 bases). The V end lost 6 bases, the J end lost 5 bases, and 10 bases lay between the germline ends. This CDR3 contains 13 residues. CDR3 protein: CASRLGPNEKLFF. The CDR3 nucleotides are TGTGCCAGCAGACTGGGACCCAATGAAAAACTGTTTTTT.

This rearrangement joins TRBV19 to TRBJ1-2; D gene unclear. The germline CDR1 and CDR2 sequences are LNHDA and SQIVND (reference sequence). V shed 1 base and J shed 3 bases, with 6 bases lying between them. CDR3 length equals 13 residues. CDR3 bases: TGTGCCAGTAGTATAGGGACTTACTATGGCTACACCTTC. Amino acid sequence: CASSIGTYYGYTF. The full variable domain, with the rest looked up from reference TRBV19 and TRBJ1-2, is DGGITQSPKYLFRKEGQNVTLSCEQNLNHDAMYWYRQDPGQGLRLIYYSQIVNDFQKGDIAEGYSVSREKKESFPLTVTSAQKNPTAFYLCASSIGTYYGYTFGSGTRLTVV.

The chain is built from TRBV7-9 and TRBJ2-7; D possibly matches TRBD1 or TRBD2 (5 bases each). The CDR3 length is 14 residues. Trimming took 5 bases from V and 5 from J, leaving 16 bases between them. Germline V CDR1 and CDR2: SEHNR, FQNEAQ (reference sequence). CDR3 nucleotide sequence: TGTGCCAGCAGCCCCGGTGGGGGAAACGACGAGCAGTACTTC. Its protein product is CASSPGGGNDEQYF.

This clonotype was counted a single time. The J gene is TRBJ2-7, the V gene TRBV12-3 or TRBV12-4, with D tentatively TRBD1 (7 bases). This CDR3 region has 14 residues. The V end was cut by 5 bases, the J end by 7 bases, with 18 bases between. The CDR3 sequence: CASSRAGGMREQYF. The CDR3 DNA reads TGTGCCAGCAGTCGCGCAGGGGGGATGAGGGAGCAGTACTTC.

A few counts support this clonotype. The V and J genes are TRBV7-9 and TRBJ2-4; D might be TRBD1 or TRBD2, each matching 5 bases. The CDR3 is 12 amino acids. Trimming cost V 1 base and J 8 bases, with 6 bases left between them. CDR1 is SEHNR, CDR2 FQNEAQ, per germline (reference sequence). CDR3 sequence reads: CASSLGGYIQYF. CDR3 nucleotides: TGTGCCAGCAGCTTAGGGGGGTACATTCAGTACTTC.

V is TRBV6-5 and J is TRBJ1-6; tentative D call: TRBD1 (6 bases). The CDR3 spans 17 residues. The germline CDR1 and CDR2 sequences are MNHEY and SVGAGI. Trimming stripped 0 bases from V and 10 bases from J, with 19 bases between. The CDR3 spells CASSYSWGFKGESPLHF. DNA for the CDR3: TGTGCCAGCAGTTACTCGTGGGGGTTCAAGGGGGAATCACCCCTCCACTTT.

CDR3 amino acids: CASSLGGPYYEQYF. CDR3 coding DNA: TGTGCCAGCAGCTTAGGGGGGCCCTACTACGAGCAGTACTTC. The chain is built from TRBV11-2 and TRBJ2-7, with D possibly matching TRBD1 (6 bases). Germline assignment: CDR1 SGHAT and CDR2 FQNNGV. This CDR3 region has 14 residues. The V gene lost 1 base and the J gene lost 3 bases, with 10 bases spanning the gap. Full variable domain (outside the CDR3, taken from reference TRBV11-2 and TRBJ2-7): EAGVAQSPRYKIIEKRQSVAFWCNPISGHATLYWYQQILGQGPKLLIQFQNNGVVDDSQLPKDRFSAERLKGVDSTLKIQPAKLEDSAVYLCASSLGGPYYEQYFGPGTRLTVT.

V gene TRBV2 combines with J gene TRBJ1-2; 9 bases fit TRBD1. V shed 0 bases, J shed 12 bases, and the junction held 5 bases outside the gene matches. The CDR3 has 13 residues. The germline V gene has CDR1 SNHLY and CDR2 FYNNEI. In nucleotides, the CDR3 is TGTGCCAGCAGTGAAGCCCCCGGGACAGGGAACACCTTC. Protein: CASSEAPGTGNTF.

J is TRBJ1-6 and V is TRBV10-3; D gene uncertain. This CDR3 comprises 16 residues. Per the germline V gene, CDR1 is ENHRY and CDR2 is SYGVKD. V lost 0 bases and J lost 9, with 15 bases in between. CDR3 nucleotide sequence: TGTGCCATCAGTGAGTCTGGTTTGCATATACTTTCACCCCTCCACTTT. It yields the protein CAISESGLHILSPLHF.

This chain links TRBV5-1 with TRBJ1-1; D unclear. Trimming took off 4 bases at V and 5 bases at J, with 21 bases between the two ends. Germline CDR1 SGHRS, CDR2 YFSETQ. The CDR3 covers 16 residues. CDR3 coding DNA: TGCGCCAGCAGCGCAACACCCGCGGGAACAGTAACTGAAGCTTTCTTT. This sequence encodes CASSATPAGTVTEAFF.

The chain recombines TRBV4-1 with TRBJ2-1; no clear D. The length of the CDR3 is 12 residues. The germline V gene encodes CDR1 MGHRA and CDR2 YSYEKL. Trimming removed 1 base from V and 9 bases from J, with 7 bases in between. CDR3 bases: TGCGCCAGCAGCCAAGTTTTCGGTGAGCAGTTCTTC. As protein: CASSQVFGEQFF.

This CDR3 is CASSQAVRADIQYF. The CDR3 bases are TGTGCCAGCAGCCAAGCGGTCAGGGCGGACATTCAGTACTTC. The chain carries TRBV4-2 and TRBJ2-4; D is perhaps TRBD1 (5 bases). V lost 1 base to trimming and J lost 8 bases, with 12 bases between them. In germline, CDR1 is LGHNA, CDR2 YNFKEQ. The CDR3 runs to 14 residues.

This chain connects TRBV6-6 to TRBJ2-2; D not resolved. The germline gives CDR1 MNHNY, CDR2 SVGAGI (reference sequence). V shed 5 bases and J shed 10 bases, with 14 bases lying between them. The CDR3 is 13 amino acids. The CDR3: CASSESGLMELFF. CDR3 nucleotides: TGTGCCAGCAGTGAGTCCGGCCTTATGGAGCTGTTTTTT.

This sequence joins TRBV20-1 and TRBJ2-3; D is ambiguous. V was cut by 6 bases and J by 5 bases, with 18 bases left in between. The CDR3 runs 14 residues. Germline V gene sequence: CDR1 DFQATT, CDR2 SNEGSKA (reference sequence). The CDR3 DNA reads TGCAGTGCGCCCTTCTTCGGAATCCGAGATACGCAGTATTTT. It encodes CSAPFFGIRDTQYF.

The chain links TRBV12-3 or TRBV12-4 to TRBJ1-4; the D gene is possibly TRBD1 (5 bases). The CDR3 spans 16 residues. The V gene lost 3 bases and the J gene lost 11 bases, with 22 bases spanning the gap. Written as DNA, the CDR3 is TGTGCCAGCAGTTTCCGGGAACGAGGGGAACCGGGGAAACTGTTTTTT. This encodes CASSFRERGEPGKLFF.

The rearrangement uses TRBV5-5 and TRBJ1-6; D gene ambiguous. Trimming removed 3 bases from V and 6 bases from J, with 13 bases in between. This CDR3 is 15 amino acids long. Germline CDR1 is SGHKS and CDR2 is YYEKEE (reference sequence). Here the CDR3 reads CASSSSGPRNSPLHF. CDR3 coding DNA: TGTGCCAGCAGCTCGTCGGGCCCTCGTAATTCACCCCTCCACTTT. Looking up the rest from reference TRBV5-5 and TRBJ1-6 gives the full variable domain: DAGVTQSPTHLIKTRGQQVTLRCSPISGHKSVSWYQQVLGQGPQFIFQYYEKEERGRGNFPDRFSARQFPNYSSELNVNALLLGDSALYLCASSSSGPRNSPLHFGNGTRLTVT.

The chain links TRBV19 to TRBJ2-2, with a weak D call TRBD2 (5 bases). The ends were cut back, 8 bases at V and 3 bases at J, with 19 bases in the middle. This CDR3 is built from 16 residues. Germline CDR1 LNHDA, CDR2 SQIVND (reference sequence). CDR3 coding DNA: TGTGCCAGTCCAAACCCGGTGCGGGCCCACACCGGGGAGCTGTTTTTT. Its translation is CASPNPVRAHTGELFF.

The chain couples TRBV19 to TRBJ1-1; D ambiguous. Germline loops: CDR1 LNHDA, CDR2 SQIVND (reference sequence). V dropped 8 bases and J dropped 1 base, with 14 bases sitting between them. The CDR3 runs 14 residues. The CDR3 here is CASSYPLANTEAFF. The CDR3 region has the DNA TGTGCCAGTTCCTACCCTCTGGCGAACACTGAAGCTTTCTTT.

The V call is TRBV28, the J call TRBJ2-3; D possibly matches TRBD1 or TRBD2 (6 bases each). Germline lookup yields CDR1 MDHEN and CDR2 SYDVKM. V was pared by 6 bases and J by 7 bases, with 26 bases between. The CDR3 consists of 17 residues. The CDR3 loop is CASSQSVGGHERYTQYF. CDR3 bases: TGTGCCAGCAGCCAATCCGTGGGGGGACACGAGAGGTATACGCAGTATTTT.

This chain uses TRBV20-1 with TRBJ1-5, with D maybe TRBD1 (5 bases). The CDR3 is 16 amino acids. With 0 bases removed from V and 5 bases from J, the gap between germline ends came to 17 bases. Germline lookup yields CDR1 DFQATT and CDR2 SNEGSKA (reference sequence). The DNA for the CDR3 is TGCAGTGCTAGAGATAGGATTAGTTCGACAGATCAGCCCCAGCATTTT. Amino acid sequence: CSARDRISSTDQPQHF.

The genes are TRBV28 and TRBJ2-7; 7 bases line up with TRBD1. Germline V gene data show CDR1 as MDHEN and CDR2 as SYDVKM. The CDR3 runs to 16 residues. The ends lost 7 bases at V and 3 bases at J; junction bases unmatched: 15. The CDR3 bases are TGTGCCAGCACCGGAACAGGGGAGAGTTATAGCTACGAGCAGTACTTC. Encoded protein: CASTGTGESYSYEQYF.

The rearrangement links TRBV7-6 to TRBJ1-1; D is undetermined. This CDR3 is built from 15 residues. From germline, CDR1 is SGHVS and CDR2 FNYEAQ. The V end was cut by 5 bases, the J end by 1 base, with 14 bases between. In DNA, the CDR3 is TGTGCCAGCAGCGAAACGATGAGAGCGAACACTGAAGCTTTCTTT. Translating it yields CASSETMRANTEAFF.

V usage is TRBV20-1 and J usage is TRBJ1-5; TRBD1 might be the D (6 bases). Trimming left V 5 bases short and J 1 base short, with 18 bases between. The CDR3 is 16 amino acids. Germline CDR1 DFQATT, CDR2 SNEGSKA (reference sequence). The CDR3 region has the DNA TGCAGTGCTCTACGCGGGGGGGCGCGCAGCAATCAGCCCCAGCATTTT. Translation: CSALRGGARSNQPQHF.

CDR3 coding DNA: TGTGCCAGCAGCCAAACCACAGGAACTCATCAGCCCCAGCATTTT. Its protein product is CASSQTTGTHQPQHF. J is TRBJ1-5 and V is TRBV6-1, with D possibly TRBD1 on 5 matching bases. The CDR3 consists of 15 residues. V dropped 6 bases and J dropped 5 bases, with 17 bases sitting between them. Germline CDR1 and CDR2: MNHNS and SASEGT.

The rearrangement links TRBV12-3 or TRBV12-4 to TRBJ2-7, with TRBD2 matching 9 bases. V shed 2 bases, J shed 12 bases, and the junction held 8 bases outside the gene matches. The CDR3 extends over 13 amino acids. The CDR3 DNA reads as TGTGCCAGCAGTTTAATGGCTAGCGGGATTCTGTACTTC. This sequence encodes CASSLMASGILYF.

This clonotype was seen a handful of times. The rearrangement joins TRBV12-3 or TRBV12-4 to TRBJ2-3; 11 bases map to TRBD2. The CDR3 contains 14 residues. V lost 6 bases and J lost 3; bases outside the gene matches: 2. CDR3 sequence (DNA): TGTGCCAGCAGATCTAGCGGGAGGACAGATACGCAGTATTTT. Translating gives CASRSSGRTDTQYF.